Listed here are 14 T cell receptor beta chains from one sample, sequenced in a study of CD8 T cells in ankylosing spondylitis. One entry per CDR3 protein results from TCRdb running MiXCR on the 5' RACE reads. The sample gives under 300,000 distinct CDR3 sequences, approximately 12% of which show up once; roughly 6.8% is in the top ten. Specimen: blood, either unsorted or a sorted T cell fraction (not recorded which). These receptors were obtained from a male donor with ankylosing spondylitis or in good health (not recorded which).

This clonotype was observed at least ten times. The chain couples TRBV20-1 to TRBJ1-6; 7 nucleotides line up with TRBD1. This CDR3 is built from 14 residues. With V trimmed by 6 bases and J by 8 bases, 10 bases remained unmatched. The V gene's germline CDR1 is DFQATT and CDR2 SNEGSKA (reference sequence). DNA of the CDR3: TGCAGTGCCAGCGCAGGGGGGCGGGATTCACCCCTCCACTTT. Residues: CSASAGGRDSPLHF.

This clonotype came up a few times. This chain links TRBV11-1 with TRBJ2-5; tentative D call: TRBD2 (6 bases). The CDR3 totals 14 residues. V lost 3 bases and J lost 1, with 9 bases in between. CDR1 SGHAT and CDR2 FQDESV come from the germline V gene (reference sequence). The CDR3 protein is CASSFQRAQETQYF. In DNA, the CDR3 is TGTGCCAGCAGCTTCCAGCGGGCCCAAGAGACCCAGTACTTC.

This clonotype was found many times. The V and J genes are TRBV14 and TRBJ2-1; a possible D gene is TRBD1 (6 bases). Germline loops: CDR1 SGHDN, CDR2 FVKESK. V lost 0 bases and J 11 bases, leaving 11 bases between the germline ends. This CDR3 is 13 amino acids long. The CDR3 DNA follows: TGTGCCAGCAGCCAAGATCTGGGGACAAAGCAGTTCTTC. Protein product: CASSQDLGTKQFF.

The sample holds many counts of this clonotype. The chain links TRBV5-1 to TRBJ1-1; 10 bases align to TRBD1. The ends lost 3 bases at V and 3 bases at J; junction bases unmatched: 5. The length of the CDR3 is 15 residues. Germline V gives CDR1 SGHRS, CDR2 YFSETQ. CDR3 DNA sequence: TGCGCCAGCAGCTACGACAGGGGGCGTTACACTGAAGCTTTCTTT. It specifies CASSYDRGRYTEAFF.

The sample holds many counts of this clonotype. The genes are TRBV12-3 or TRBV12-4 and TRBJ1-5, with D perhaps matching TRBD1 (6 bases). V lost 6 bases, J lost 2 bases, and 14 bases lay in between. The CDR3 consists of 15 residues. The CDR3 region is CASRPRGARNQPQHF. CDR3 in DNA: TGTGCCAGCAGGCCCCGGGGGGCCCGCAATCAGCCCCAGCATTTT.

In its sample, this clonotype was seen many times. V is TRBV24-1 and J is TRBJ2-2; the D is unclear. This CDR3 has 14 amino acids. Germline CDR1 reads KGHDR; CDR2 reads SFDVKD. Trimming removed 1 base from V and 5 bases from J, with 7 bases in between. Written as DNA, the CDR3 is TGTGCCACCAGTGATTTCAGGCCTACCGGGGAGCTGTTTTTT. Translating gives CATSDFRPTGELFF.

The sample holds many counts of this clonotype. CDR3 in DNA: TGCAGTGCTAGAGCGGCCGAGGCCGGGGAGCTGTTTTTT. Its protein is CSARAAEAGELFF. This chain links TRBV20-1 with TRBJ2-2; D is ambiguous. Germline CDR1 reads DFQATT; CDR2 reads SNEGSKA (reference sequence). The V end was cut by 1 base, the J end by 6 bases, with 9 bases between. The CDR3 consists of 13 residues.

This clonotype was detected ten times or more. Just one base apart from a much larger clone, this may be a read error. V usage is TRBV12-3 or TRBV12-4 and J usage is TRBJ2-7; D is undetermined. CDR3 length: 11 amino acids. Trimming shortened V by 5 bases and J by 3 bases, and 5 bases separated the two germline ends. DNA for the CDR3: TGTGCCAGCAGTCAGGTCTACGAGCAGTACTTC. This encodes CASSQVYEQYF.

Ten or more counts support this clonotype. This chain uses TRBV9 with TRBJ1-5, with a possible D match to TRBD1 (6 bases). The CDR3 extends over 15 amino acids. Per the germline V gene, CDR1 is SGDLS and CDR2 is YYNGEE. Trimming took off 3 bases at V and 0 bases at J, with 10 bases between the two ends. CDR3 region: CASSGQGYSNQPQHF. The DNA of the CDR3 is TGTGCCAGCAGCGGCCAGGGGTATAGCAATCAGCCCCAGCATTTT. Together with reference TRBV9 and TRBJ1-5, the CDR3 gives the full variable domain: DSGVTQTPKHLITATGQRVTLRCSPRSGDLSVYWYQQSLDQGLQFLIQYYNGEERAKGNILERFSAQQFPDLHSELNLSSLELGDSALYFCASSGQGYSNQPQHFGDGTRLSIL.

The V and J genes are TRBV20-1 and TRBJ1-3, with TRBD1 matching 9 bases. Germline lookup yields CDR1 DFQATT and CDR2 SNEGSKA (reference sequence). V shed 0 bases and J 7 bases; nucleotides not matched to a gene: 4. This CDR3 is built from 14 residues. CDR3 in amino acids: CSARERTGANTIYF. The CDR3 bases are TGCAGTGCTAGAGAAAGGACAGGGGCCAACACCATATATTTT.

This clonotype was observed at least ten times. The rearrangement joins TRBV12-3 or TRBV12-4 to TRBJ1-2; 8 nucleotides agree with TRBD1. V dropped 1 base and J dropped 3; count of bases not matched to a gene: 4. The CDR3 is 15 residues long. The CDR3: CASSLGQTGDYGYTF. In DNA, the CDR3 is TGTGCCAGCAGTTTAGGCCAGACAGGGGACTATGGCTACACCTTC.

This clonotype was observed at least ten times. This sequence joins TRBV27 and TRBJ2-5, with D maybe TRBD2 (7 bases). Trimming removed 2 bases from V and 5 bases from J, with 12 bases in between. CDR3 length: 14 residues. Germline-derived CDR1 and CDR2 are MNHEY and SMNVEV (reference sequence). CDR3 sequence (DNA): TGTGCCAGCAGTTTAAATAGGGGGGGGGAGACCCAGTACTTC. It translates to CASSLNRGGETQYF.

At least ten counts were recorded for this clonotype. This chain uses TRBV12-3 or TRBV12-4 with TRBJ1-2; perhaps TRBD1 as D (5 bases). The V and J ends lost 8 bases and 0 bases respectively, with 10 bases between them. The CDR3 is 13 amino acids. Here the CDR3 DNA reads TGTGCCAGCTCGAAGGGGACTAACTATGGCTACACCTTC. Translating gives CASSKGTNYGYTF.

V usage is TRBV28 and J usage is TRBJ2-1; tentative D call: TRBD2 (8 bases). There are 19 residues in the CDR3. Germline-derived CDR1 and CDR2 are MDHEN and SYDVKM. V was pared by 0 bases and J by 4 bases, with 22 bases between. The CDR3 is CASSLWGNRGQRGYNEQFF. CDR3 DNA sequence: TGTGCCAGCAGTTTATGGGGAAACAGGGGCCAGCGGGGGTACAATGAGCAGTTCTTC.